Only one count was recorded for the clone carrying this T cell receptor beta chain. CDR3 size: 14 residues. Trimming cost V 4 bases and J 5 bases; bases outside gene matches: 6. In germline, CDR1 is ENHRY, CDR2 SYGVKD. This specimen comes from a study of early T cells in non-severe SARS-CoV-2 infection. TCRdb fed the 5' RACE reads into MiXCR, producing one record per CDR3 protein. The table has about 50,000 distinct CDR3 sequences, approximately 9% seen once. The clonotype originates from an adult who was a healthcare worker with PCR-confirmed SARS-CoV-2 infection or an uninfected control (not recorded which). The sequencing used whole blood, collected at baseline. The rearrangement joins TRBV10-3 to TRBJ2-7, with 9 bases lining up with TRBD2. The CDR3 bases are TGTGCCATCAGTGTAACTAGCGGGCCCAACGAGCAGTACTTC. The encoded protein is CAISVTSGPNEQYF.